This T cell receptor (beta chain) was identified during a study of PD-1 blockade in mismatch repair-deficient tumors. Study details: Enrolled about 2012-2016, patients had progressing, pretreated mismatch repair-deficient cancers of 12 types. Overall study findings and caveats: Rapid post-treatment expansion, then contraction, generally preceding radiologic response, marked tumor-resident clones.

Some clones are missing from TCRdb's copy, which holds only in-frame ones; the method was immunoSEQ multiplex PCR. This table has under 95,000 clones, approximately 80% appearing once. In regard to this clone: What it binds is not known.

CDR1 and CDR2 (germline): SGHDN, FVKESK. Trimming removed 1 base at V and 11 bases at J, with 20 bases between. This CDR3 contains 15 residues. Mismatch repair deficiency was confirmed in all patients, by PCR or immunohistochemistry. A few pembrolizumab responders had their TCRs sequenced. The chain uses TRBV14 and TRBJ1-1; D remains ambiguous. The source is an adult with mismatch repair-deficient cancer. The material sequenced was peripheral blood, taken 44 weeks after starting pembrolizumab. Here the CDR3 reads CASSQGWTGLSRAFF. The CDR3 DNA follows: TGTGCCAGCAGCCAAGGGTGGACGGGTCTATCGCGTGCTTTCTTT.